These 6 T cell receptor beta chains were all obtained from the same sample, sequenced in a study of cytomegalovirus exposure and HLA in healthy donors. PCR employed 60 Vbeta and 13 Jbeta primers. Data came from immunoSEQ multiplex PCR; TCRdb stores just in-frame clones and leaves some out. Among 90,000 to 120,000 clones listed, approximately 74% were seen once. The sequenced sample was PBMCs. These receptor sequences come from a woman in her forties in good health and CMV-seropositive.

The V call is TRBV9, the J call TRBJ2-4; no clear D. Germline CDR1 and CDR2: SGDLS and YYNGEE. The V end was cut by 0 bases, the J end by 1 base, with 8 bases between. This CDR3 has 15 residues. CDR3 amino acids: CASSVGTGAKNIQYF. CDR3 nucleotides: TGTGCCAGCAGCGTAGGAACCGGGGCCAAAAACATTCAGTACTTC.

The chain links TRBV19 to TRBJ1-2, with D hard to call. CDR1 LNHDA and CDR2 SQIVND come from the germline V gene (reference sequence). The CDR3 sequence is 13 residues long. Trimming took 6 bases from V and 5 from J, leaving 13 bases between them. CDR3 bases: TGTGCCAGTAGCCTATCACCTAGATATGGCTACACCTTC. Its protein product is CASSLSPRYGYTF.

The rearrangement links TRBV6-1 to TRBJ2-5, with 8 bases that match TRBD2. Germline CDR1 MNHNS, CDR2 SASEGT. This CDR3 contains 14 residues. Trimming took 3 bases from V and 7 from J; bases not matched to a gene: 7. CDR3 nucleotide sequence: TGTGCCAGCAGTGATGGCGGGGGGCTTGGGACCCAGTACTTC. Protein: CASSDGGGLGTQYF.

V is TRBV19 and J is TRBJ1-1; D possibly corresponds to TRBD1 (6 bases). Deletions cut 3 bases from V and 5 bases from J, with 19 bases between. Germline CDR1 is LNHDA and CDR2 is SQIVND (reference sequence). CDR3 length equals 16 residues. The CDR3, as DNA: TGTGCCAGTAGTATCTTGGCCCAGGGGCTAAGGACTGAAGCTTTCTTT. This translates into CASSILAQGLRTEAFF.

A few counts support this clone. The V and J genes are TRBV2 and TRBJ2-1; 8 bases line up with TRBD2. Looked up from germline, CDR1 is SNHLY and CDR2 is FYNNEI. V trimming: 7 bases; J trimming: 14 bases; junction bases outside the gene matches: 16. This CDR3 comprises 14 residues. In DNA form, the CDR3 reads TGTGCCAGCAACTCCCTGGGGAGCGGGGGCGGGGAGTTCTTC. This sequence encodes CASNSLGSGGGEFF.

The rearrangement links TRBV15 to TRBJ1-4, with D perhaps matching TRBD1 (6 bases). Germline V gene sequence: CDR1 LNHNV, CDR2 YYDKDF (reference sequence). Deletions cut 4 bases from V and 14 bases from J, with 11 bases between. CDR3 size: 11 residues. CDR3 DNA sequence: TGTGCCACCAGCACACTAGGACAGCTGTTTTTT. Its protein product is CATSTLGQLFF.